The present T cell receptor beta chain was sequenced within a study of blood T cells in healthy people across ages. The CDR3 extends over 14 amino acids. The V and J ends lost 4 bases and 11 bases respectively, with 19 bases between them. The germline CDR1 and CDR2 sequences are KGHDR and SFDVKD. The second PCR ran 7 to 11 cycles with a sample-barcoded 5' primer and J-beta primers. Every molecule of cDNA carried a tag from a template-switch adaptor with 12 random nucleotides. Every sample produced at least 3 million CDR3-containing paired-end reads. In TCRdb, the 5' RACE reads were re-called with MiXCR into one record per CDR3 protein. Of around 940,000 distinct CDR3 sequences listed, just over 50% are singletons. Drawing of peripheral blood yielded about 10 milliliters from each donor. The total RNA that was extracted per sample amounted to at least 5.5 micrograms.

V and J are TRBV24-1 and TRBJ2-5, with unresolved D. This receptor was obtained from a woman aged 55-70 years in good health. The sample was blood. The CDR3: CATSDPPQNNEQYF. The CDR3 region has the DNA TGTGCCACCAGTGACCCCCCTCAAAACAATGAGCAGTACTTC.